The rows below give T cell receptor beta chains drawn from one sample of a study of T cells after yellow fever vaccination. TCRdb itself ran the 5' RACE reads through MiXCR, one entry per CDR3 protein. This table holds fewer than 90,000 distinct CDR3 sequences, more than 5.5% found once. The source material was CD8+ T cells sorted from PBMCs, sampled 4 to 6 days after the first yellow fever vaccination. The source is a man younger than 35 who received the YFV17D yellow fever vaccine. The CDR3 runs from the conserved cysteine through the conserved F or W. The D gene is left open where the match is weak. Clone sizes are given selectively: once, few, many, or a class where the clone is expanded.

clone_size: few
d_call: NA
j_call: TRBJ1-1
v_call: TRBV19
cdr3_nt: TGTGCCAGTAGTATTTCGGGGAACACTGAAGCTTTCTTT
cdr3_aa: CASSISGNTEAFF

clone_size: few
d_call: NA
j_call: TRBJ1-2
v_call: TRBV7-3
cdr3_nt: TGTGCCAGCAGCTTAGACGGGGGTGCTAACTATGGCTACACCTTC
cdr3_aa: CASSLDGGANYGYTF

clone_size: many
d_call: NA
j_call: TRBJ2-4
v_call: TRBV7-6
cdr3_nt: TGTGCCAGCAGCCCCTACAGCACCTTAGCCAAAAACATTCAGTACTTC
cdr3_aa: CASSPYSTLAKNIQYF

clone_size: NA
d_call: NA
j_call: TRBJ1-3
v_call: TRBV5-1
cdr3_nt: TGCGCCAGCAGCTTGGTTGGGGTCCTCTCTGGAAACACCATATATTTT
cdr3_aa: CASSLVGVLSGNTIYF

clone_size: many
d_call: NA
j_call: TRBJ2-2
v_call: TRBV4-1
cdr3_nt: TGCGCCAGCAGCCCCTATACGGGGGAAGTAGGCGGGGAGCTGTTTTTT
cdr3_aa: CASSPYTGEVGGELFF

clone_size: few
d_call: TRBD1
j_call: TRBJ2-1
v_call: TRBV6-2/TRBV6-3
cdr3_nt: TGTGCCAGCACTATTGGACAGGGACTCGGTGAGCAGTTCTTC
cdr3_aa: CASTIGQGLGEQFF

clone_size: NA
d_call: NA
j_call: TRBJ1-5
v_call: TRBV16
cdr3_nt: TGTGCCAGCAGCCAATCGTTCAGGTATAGCAATCAGCCCCAGCATTTT
cdr3_aa: CASSQSFRYSNQPQHF

clone_size: NA
d_call: TRBD2
j_call: TRBJ2-3
v_call: TRBV6-1
cdr3_nt: TGTGCCAGCAGGCGGGGGGGCGGTGGCACAGATACGCAGTATTTT
cdr3_aa: CASRRGGGGTDTQYF

clone_size: many
d_call: NA
j_call: TRBJ2-4
v_call: TRBV6-2/TRBV6-3
cdr3_nt: TGTGCCAGCAGTTATGGGGACGAGTTATACATTCAGTACTTC
cdr3_aa: CASSYGDELYIQYF

clone_size: many
d_call: TRBD1
j_call: TRBJ1-1
v_call: TRBV10-2
cdr3_nt: TGCGCCAGCAGTGGAGGACAGGGTTGGACTGAAGCTTTCTTT
cdr3_aa: CASSGGQGWTEAFF

clone_size: NA
d_call: NA
j_call: TRBJ1-1
v_call: TRBV27
cdr3_nt: TGTGCCAGCAGCTTTTCAATGGCCGCTGAAGCTTTCTTT
cdr3_aa: CASSFSMAAEAFF

clone_size: NA
d_call: TRBD1
j_call: TRBJ2-7
v_call: TRBV25-1
cdr3_nt: TGTGCCAGCCGGGACAGGGGGCCACCCTACGAGCAGTACTTC
cdr3_aa: CASRDRGPPYEQYF

clone_size: NA
d_call: NA
j_call: TRBJ2-2
v_call: TRBV7-7
cdr3_nt: TGTGCCAGCAGCACGGGGCGGTCAGATAGCACCGGGGAGCTGTTTTTT
cdr3_aa: CASSTGRSDSTGELFF

clone_size: many
d_call: NA
j_call: TRBJ1-1
v_call: TRBV2
cdr3_nt: TGTGCCAGCACCGACGGGCCCTGGGCCATGAACACTGAAGCTTTCTTT
cdr3_aa: CASTDGPWAMNTEAFF

clone_size: few
d_call: NA
j_call: TRBJ2-5
v_call: TRBV5-4
cdr3_nt: TGTGCCAGCAGCTTGGCCACTGGCCTCTGGGAGACCCAGTACTTC
cdr3_aa: CASSLATGLWETQYF

clone_size: few
d_call: NA
j_call: TRBJ2-2
v_call: TRBV7-9
cdr3_nt: TGTGCCAGCACCCTACATCGCACGGGGATCGGGGAGCTGTTTTTT
cdr3_aa: CASTLHRTGIGELFF

clone_size: many
d_call: NA
j_call: TRBJ2-3
v_call: TRBV7-9
cdr3_nt: TGTGCCAGCAGCTTAGTGAGCAGGGGCACAGATACGCAGTATTTT
cdr3_aa: CASSLVSRGTDTQYF

clone_size: NA
d_call: TRBD1
j_call: TRBJ2-1
v_call: TRBV6-1
cdr3_nt: TGTGCCAGCAGTCTGACAGGGGGGGCGTCCTACAATGAGCAGTTCTTC
cdr3_aa: CASSLTGGASYNEQFF

clone_size: NA
d_call: NA
j_call: TRBJ2-1
v_call: TRBV5-1
cdr3_nt: TGCGCCAGCAGCTTTTCGGGGATTTGGGATGAGCAGTTCTTC
cdr3_aa: CASSFSGIWDEQFF

clone_size: NA
d_call: TRBD1
j_call: TRBJ2-5
v_call: TRBV9
cdr3_nt: TGTGCCAGCAGCAGTACAGGGGGACAGGATTCGGAGACCCAGTACTTC
cdr3_aa: CASSSTGGQDSETQYF

clone_size: many
d_call: TRBD1
j_call: TRBJ2-1
v_call: TRBV20-1
cdr3_nt: TGCAGTGCTACCCTCCCAGCGACAGGGATGAATGAGCAGTTCTTC
cdr3_aa: CSATLPATGMNEQFF

clone_size: many
d_call: TRBD2
j_call: TRBJ2-1
v_call: TRBV6-4
cdr3_nt: TGTGCCAGCAGTGAAACTAGCGGGGGGGCACATGAGCAGTTCTTC
cdr3_aa: CASSETSGGAHEQFF

clone_size: many
d_call: NA
j_call: TRBJ2-1
v_call: TRBV29-1
cdr3_nt: TGCAGCGTTGCGGGGACGGACCGTAGCAATGAGCAGTTCTTC
cdr3_aa: CSVAGTDRSNEQFF

clone_size: many
d_call: NA
j_call: TRBJ2-1
v_call: TRBV4-3
cdr3_nt: TGCGCCAGCAGCCAAGAGGTCGCAGGGGCTGGACCCAATGAGCAGTTCTTC
cdr3_aa: CASSQEVAGAGPNEQFF

clone_size: many
d_call: NA
j_call: TRBJ2-7
v_call: TRBV12-3/TRBV12-4
cdr3_nt: TGTGCCAGCAGTTTCGGCGGCTACGAGCAGTACTTC
cdr3_aa: CASSFGGYEQYF

clone_size: many
d_call: NA
j_call: TRBJ1-3
v_call: TRBV6-2/TRBV6-3
cdr3_nt: TGTGCCAGCAGTTACTCGCGGGGAATTGGAAACACCATATATTTT
cdr3_aa: CASSYSRGIGNTIYF

clone_size: few
d_call: TRBD2
j_call: TRBJ2-7
v_call: TRBV7-7
cdr3_nt: TGTGCCAGCAGCTTAGAAGAGCGGGGGCCTTCCTACGAGCAGTACTTC
cdr3_aa: CASSLEERGPSYEQYF

clone_size: many
d_call: NA
j_call: TRBJ1-1
v_call: TRBV15
cdr3_nt: TGTGCCACCAGCAGGACAGCCGAAAAACATACTGAAGCTTTCTTT
cdr3_aa: CATSRTAEKHTEAFF

clone_size: NA
d_call: NA
j_call: TRBJ1-5
v_call: TRBV28
cdr3_nt: TGTGCCAGCAGTTTTCGGTTGTCAGGAAATCAGCCCCAGCATTTT
cdr3_aa: CASSFRLSGNQPQHF

clone_size: few
d_call: TRBD1
j_call: TRBJ2-4
v_call: TRBV4-1
cdr3_nt: TGCGCCAGCAGCCAAGGGCCCGCAGGGGGAGACAAAAACATTCAGTACTTC
cdr3_aa: CASSQGPAGGDKNIQYF

clone_size: NA
d_call: NA
j_call: TRBJ2-5
v_call: TRBV5-4
cdr3_nt: TGTGCCAGCAGCTTCTCGGGGGCGTATGAGACCCAGTACTTC
cdr3_aa: CASSFSGAYETQYF

clone_size: NA
d_call: NA
j_call: TRBJ1-2
v_call: TRBV29-1
cdr3_nt: TGCAGCGTTGGGGCAGGCCCCCTTAACTATGGCTACACCTTC
cdr3_aa: CSVGAGPLNYGYTF

clone_size: many
d_call: NA
j_call: TRBJ1-1
v_call: TRBV7-9
cdr3_nt: TGTGCCAGCAGCCCGGACGGTCGGGCTGAAGCTTTCTTT
cdr3_aa: CASSPDGRAEAFF

clone_size: NA
d_call: TRBD1
j_call: TRBJ2-5
v_call: TRBV7-9
cdr3_nt: TGTGCCAGCAGCTCCCGGGACAGGGGGTACCAAGAGACCCAGTACTTC
cdr3_aa: CASSSRDRGYQETQYF

clone_size: NA
d_call: NA
j_call: TRBJ2-3
v_call: TRBV12-3/TRBV12-4
cdr3_nt: TGTGCCAGCAGTATCTTGGGACCTTTAGTAGATACGCAGTATTTT
cdr3_aa: CASSILGPLVDTQYF

clone_size: NA
d_call: NA
j_call: TRBJ2-7
v_call: TRBV5-1
cdr3_nt: TGCGCCAGCAGCTTGAATGTGGGGGCGAAGCAGTACTTC
cdr3_aa: CASSLNVGAKQYF

clone_size: NA
d_call: NA
j_call: TRBJ2-2
v_call: TRBV18
cdr3_nt: TGTGCCAGCTCACCACAGGGGTCATTGTACACCGGGGAGCTGTTTTTT
cdr3_aa: CASSPQGSLYTGELFF

clone_size: few
d_call: NA
j_call: TRBJ2-1
v_call: TRBV6-1
cdr3_nt: TGTGCCAGCAGCCCACTGTGGGGGAGCTCCTACAATGAGCAGTTCTTC
cdr3_aa: CASSPLWGSSYNEQFF

clone_size: NA
d_call: TRBD2
j_call: TRBJ2-3
v_call: TRBV20-1
cdr3_nt: TGCAGTGCTAGCCAATTAGCGGGGGCTCGAGGGACAGATACGCAGTATTTT
cdr3_aa: CSASQLAGARGTDTQYF

clone_size: few
d_call: NA
j_call: TRBJ1-1
v_call: TRBV18
cdr3_nt: TGTGCCAGCTCACCCCCCCGGGTTTCCCAGAACACTGAAGCTTTCTTT
cdr3_aa: CASSPPRVSQNTEAFF

clone_size: NA
d_call: TRBD1
j_call: TRBJ1-4
v_call: TRBV15
cdr3_nt: TGTGCCACCAGCAACCGGGACAGGGGGTATAATGAAAAACTGTTTTTT
cdr3_aa: CATSNRDRGYNEKLFF